The 6 T cell receptor beta chains listed next were all sequenced from one sample in a study of shared clonotypes between healthy human individuals. Generated by immunoSEQ multiplex PCR, the TCRdb table keeps only in-frame clones and is missing some. In the table there are 550,000 to 700,000 clones, around 73% of which are singletons. The source material was memory CD4+ T cells sorted from blood. Subset defined: CD45RA-negative fraction. The receptors here all came from a woman aged 25 to 39 in good health.

The genes are TRBV15 and TRBJ2-3; 11 bases are a match to TRBD2. This CDR3 is 15 amino acids long. Trimming cost V 1 base and J 4 bases; bases outside gene matches: 1. Germline V gene sequence: CDR1 LNHNV, CDR2 YYDKDF (reference sequence). CDR3 sequence: CATSRGLAGSDTQYF. In DNA, the CDR3 is TGTGCCACCAGCAGAGGACTAGCGGGGTCAGATACGCAGTATTTT.

The chain employs TRBV5-1 and TRBJ2-2, with 10 bases identical to TRBD2. V shed 4 bases and J 4 bases; nucleotides not matched to a gene: 10. CDR1 and CDR2 (germline): SGHRS, YFSETQ. The CDR3 consists of 17 residues. The CDR3 sequence: CASSLRAGGPGTGELFF. CDR3 sequence (DNA): TGCGCCAGCAGCCTTCGAGCGGGAGGGCCGGGCACCGGGGAGCTGTTTTTT.

This chain links TRBV19 with TRBJ2-1; 14 nucleotides match TRBD2. Germline values: CDR1 LNHDA, CDR2 SQIVND (reference sequence). V dropped 6 bases and J dropped 0; count of bases not matched to a gene: 4. The CDR3 consists of 17 residues. The CDR3 region has the DNA TGTGCCAGTAGGGGACTAGCGGGAGCTCCCTCCTACAATGAGCAGTTCTTC. It codes for CASRGLAGAPSYNEQFF.

DNA for the CDR3: TGTGCCAGCGCACGACAGGGGTTCGGTGAAAAACTGTTTTTT. Encoded protein: CASARQGFGEKLFF. The chain combines TRBV6-1 with TRBJ1-4; 8 positions match TRBD1. Germline trimming cut 8 bases from V and 7 bases from J; bases unmatched to any gene: 9. This CDR3 comprises 14 residues. CDR1 is MNHNS and CDR2 is SASEGT in the germline V gene.

This chain joins TRBV7-2 and TRBJ2-5; TRBD1 is a possible D gene (6 bases). The CDR3 extends over 15 amino acids. In germline, CDR1 is SGHTA, CDR2 FQGNSA. V was cut by 1 base and J by 2 bases, with 11 bases left in between. The CDR3 region is CASSLGGRLQETQYF. CDR3 in DNA: TGTGCCAGCAGCTTAGGGGGGCGGCTTCAAGAGACCCAGTACTTC.

The chain joins TRBV6-1 to TRBJ2-7; 9 bases align to TRBD1. The CDR3 spans 15 residues. Trimming cost V 6 bases and J 5 bases; bases outside gene matches: 11. CDR1 and CDR2 from the germline V gene are MNHNS and SASEGT. CDR3 in amino acids: CASSPSGTGLNEQYF. As DNA, the CDR3 is TGTGCCAGCAGCCCCTCGGGGACAGGGCTTAACGAGCAGTACTTC.